The 5 T cell receptor beta chains below come from one sample, sequenced in a study of cytomegalovirus exposure and HLA in healthy donors. The PCR contained 60 Vbeta and 13 Jbeta primers. Profiling relied on immunoSEQ multiplex PCR, and the TCRdb table lists in-frame clones only, not all of them. The data show 100,000 to 120,000 clones, 69% seen once. The sequencing input was PBMCs. The receptors originated from a man younger than 45 in good health and CMV-seronegative.

This chain links TRBV4-3 with TRBJ1-5; D remains unclear. V lost 0 bases, J lost 8 bases, and 14 bases lay in between. CDR1 is LGHNA, CDR2 YSLEER, per germline. CDR3 size: 15 residues. CDR3 bases: TGCGCCAGCAGCCAAGATTGGCACCGCCAGGAGCCCCAGCATTTT. Its protein product is CASSQDWHRQEPQHF.

This clone occurred once. Written as DNA, the CDR3 is TGTGCCAGCAGTCTAGCGGCGAGCTCCTACGAGCAGTACTTC. Translating it yields CASSLAASSYEQYF. The rearrangement joins TRBV28 to TRBJ2-7; TRBD2 agrees at 7 bases. Germline trimming cut 5 bases from V and 0 bases from J; bases unmatched to any gene: 4. This CDR3 comprises 14 residues. Germline assignment: CDR1 MDHEN and CDR2 SYDVKM.

This chain connects TRBV19 to TRBJ2-7; D is perhaps TRBD2 (5 bases). The CDR3 runs 15 residues. The ends were cut back, 1 base at V and 8 bases at J, with 18 bases in the middle. The germline V gene has CDR1 LNHDA and CDR2 SQIVND (reference sequence). Here the CDR3 reads CASSIAELAMGKQYF. CDR3 coding DNA: TGTGCCAGTAGTATAGCAGAGTTAGCGATGGGCAAGCAGTACTTC.

The chain recombines TRBV9 with TRBJ2-1, with TRBD2 matching 9 bases. Per the germline V gene, CDR1 is SGDLS and CDR2 is YYNGEE. This CDR3 has 16 residues. V shed 4 bases and J 10 bases; nucleotides not matched to a gene: 15. The CDR3: CASSPFSGSGGGEQFF. CDR3 DNA sequence: TGTGCCAGCAGCCCGTTTAGCGGGAGTGGAGGAGGGGAGCAGTTCTTC.

The J gene is TRBJ1-5, the V gene TRBV10-3; TRBD1 matches 12 bases. Germline assignment: CDR1 ENHRY and CDR2 SYGVKD. The CDR3 length is 16 residues. With 3 bases clipped from V and 5 bases from J, the junction kept 5 bases outside the gene matches. As DNA, the CDR3 is TGTGCCATCAGTGAATCCGGGACAGGGGGCGATCAGCCCCAGCATTTT. Translated, it gives CAISESGTGGDQPQHF.